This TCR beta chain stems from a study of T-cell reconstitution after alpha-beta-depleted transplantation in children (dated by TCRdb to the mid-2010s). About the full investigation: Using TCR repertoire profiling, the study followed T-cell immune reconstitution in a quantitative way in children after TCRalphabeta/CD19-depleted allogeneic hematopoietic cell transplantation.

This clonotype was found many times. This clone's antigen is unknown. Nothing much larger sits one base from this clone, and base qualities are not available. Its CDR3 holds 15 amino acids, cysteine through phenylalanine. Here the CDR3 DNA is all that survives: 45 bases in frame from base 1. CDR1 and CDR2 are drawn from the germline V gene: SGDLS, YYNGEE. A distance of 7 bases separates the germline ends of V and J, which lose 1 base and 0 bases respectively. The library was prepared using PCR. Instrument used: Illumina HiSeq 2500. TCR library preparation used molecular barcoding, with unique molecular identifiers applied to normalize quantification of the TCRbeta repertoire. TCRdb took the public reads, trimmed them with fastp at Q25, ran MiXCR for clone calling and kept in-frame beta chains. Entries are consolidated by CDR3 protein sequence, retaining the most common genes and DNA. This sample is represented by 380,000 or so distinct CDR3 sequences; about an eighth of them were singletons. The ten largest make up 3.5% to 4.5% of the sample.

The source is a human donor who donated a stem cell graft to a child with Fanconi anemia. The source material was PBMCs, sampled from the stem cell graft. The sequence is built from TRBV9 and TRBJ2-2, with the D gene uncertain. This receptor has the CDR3 CASSVSNSNTGELFF. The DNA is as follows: TGTGCCAGCAGCGTATCCAACTCGAACACCGGGGAGCTGTTTTTT.